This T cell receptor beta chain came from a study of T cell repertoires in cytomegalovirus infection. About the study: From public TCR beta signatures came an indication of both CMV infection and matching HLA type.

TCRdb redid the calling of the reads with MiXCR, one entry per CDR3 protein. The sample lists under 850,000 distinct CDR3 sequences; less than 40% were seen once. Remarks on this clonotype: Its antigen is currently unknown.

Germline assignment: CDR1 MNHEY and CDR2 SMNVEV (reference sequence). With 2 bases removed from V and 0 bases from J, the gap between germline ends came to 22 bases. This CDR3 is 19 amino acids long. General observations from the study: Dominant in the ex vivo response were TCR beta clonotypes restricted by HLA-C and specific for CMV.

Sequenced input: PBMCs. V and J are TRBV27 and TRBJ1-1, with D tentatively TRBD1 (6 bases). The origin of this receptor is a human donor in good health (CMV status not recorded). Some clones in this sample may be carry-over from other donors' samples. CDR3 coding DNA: TGTGCCAGCAGTTTAAACCCGTGGGGGCGGGTCGAAATGAACACTGAAGCTTTCTTT. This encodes CASSLNPWGRVEMNTEAFF.